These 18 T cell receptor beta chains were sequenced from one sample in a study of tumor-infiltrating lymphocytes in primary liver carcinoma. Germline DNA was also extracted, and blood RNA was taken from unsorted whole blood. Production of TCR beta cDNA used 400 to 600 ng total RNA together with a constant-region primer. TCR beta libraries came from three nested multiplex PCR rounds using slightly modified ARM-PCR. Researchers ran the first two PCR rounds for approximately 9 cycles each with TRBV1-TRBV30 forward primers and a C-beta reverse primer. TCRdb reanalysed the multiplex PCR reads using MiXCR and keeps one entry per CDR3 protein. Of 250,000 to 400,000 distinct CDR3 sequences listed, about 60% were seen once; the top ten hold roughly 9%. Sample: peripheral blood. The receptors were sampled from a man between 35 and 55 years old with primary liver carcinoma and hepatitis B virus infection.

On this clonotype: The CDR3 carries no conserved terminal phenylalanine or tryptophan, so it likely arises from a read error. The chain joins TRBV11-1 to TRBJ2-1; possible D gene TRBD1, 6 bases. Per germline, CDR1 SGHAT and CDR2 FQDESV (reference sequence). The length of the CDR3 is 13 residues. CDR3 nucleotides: TGTACCAGCAGGCAAACAGGGTTGGGTGAGCAGTTCTCC. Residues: CTSRQTGLGEQFS.

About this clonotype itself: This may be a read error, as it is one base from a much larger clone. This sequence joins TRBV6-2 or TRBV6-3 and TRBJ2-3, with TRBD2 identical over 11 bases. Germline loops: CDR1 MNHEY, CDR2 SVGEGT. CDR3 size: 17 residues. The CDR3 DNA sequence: TGTGCCAGCAACCCAGGGACTAGCGGAGAAACCACATATACGCAGTATTTT. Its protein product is CASNPGTSGETTYTQYF.

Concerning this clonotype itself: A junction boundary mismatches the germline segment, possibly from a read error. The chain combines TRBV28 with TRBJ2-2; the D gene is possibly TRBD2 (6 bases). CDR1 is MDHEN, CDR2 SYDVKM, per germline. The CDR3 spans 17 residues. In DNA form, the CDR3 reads TGTGCCAGCAGTTTATGGGCCCCGACTAGGGGCACCAGGGAGCTGTTTTTT. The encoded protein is CASSLWAPTRGTRELFF. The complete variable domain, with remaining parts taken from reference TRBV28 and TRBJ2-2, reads DVKVTQSSRYLVKRTGEKVFLECVQDMDHENMFWYRQDPGLGLRLIYFSYDVKMKEKGDIPEGYSVSREKKERFSLILESASTNQTSMYLCASSLWAPTRGTRELFFGEGSRLTVL.

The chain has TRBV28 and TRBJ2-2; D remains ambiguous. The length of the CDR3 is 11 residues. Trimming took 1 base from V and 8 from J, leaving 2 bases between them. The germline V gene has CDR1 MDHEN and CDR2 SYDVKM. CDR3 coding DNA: TGTGCCAGCAGTTTATATGGGGAGCTGTTTTTT. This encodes CASSLYGELFF.

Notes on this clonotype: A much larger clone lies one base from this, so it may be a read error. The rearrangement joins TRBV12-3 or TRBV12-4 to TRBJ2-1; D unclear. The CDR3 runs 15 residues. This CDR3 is CDSSLDVASYNEQFF. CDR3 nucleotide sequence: TGTGACAGCAGTTTGGATGTAGCCTCCTACAATGAGCAGTTCTTC.

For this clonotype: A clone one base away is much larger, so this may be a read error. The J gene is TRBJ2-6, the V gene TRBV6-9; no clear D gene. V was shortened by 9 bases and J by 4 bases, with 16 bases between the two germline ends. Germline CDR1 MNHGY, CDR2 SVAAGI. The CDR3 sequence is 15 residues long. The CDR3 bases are TGTGCCAGGAGAATAGGGCAGCAAGGGGCCAACGTCCTGACTTTC. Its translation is CARRIGQQGANVLTF.

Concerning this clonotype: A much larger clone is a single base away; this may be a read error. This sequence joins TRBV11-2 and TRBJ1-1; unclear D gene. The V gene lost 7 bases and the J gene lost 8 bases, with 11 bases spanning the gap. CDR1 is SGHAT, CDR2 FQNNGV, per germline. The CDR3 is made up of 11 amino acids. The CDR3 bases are TGTGCCAGCAACCAAGGGATGGAAGCTTTCTTT. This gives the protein CASNQGMEAFF.

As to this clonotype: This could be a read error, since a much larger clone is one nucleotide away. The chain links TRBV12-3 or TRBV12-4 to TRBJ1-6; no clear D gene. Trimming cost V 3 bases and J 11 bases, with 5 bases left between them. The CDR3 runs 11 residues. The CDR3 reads CASSLDPPLHF. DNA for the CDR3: TGTGCCAGCAGTTTGGATCCACCCCTCCACTTT.

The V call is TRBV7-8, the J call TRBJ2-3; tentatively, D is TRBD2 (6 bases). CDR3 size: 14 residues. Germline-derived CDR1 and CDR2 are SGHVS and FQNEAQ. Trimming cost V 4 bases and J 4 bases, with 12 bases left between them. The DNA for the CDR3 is TGTGCCAGCAGCTGCCTTGGGACTTCAGATACGCAGTATTTT. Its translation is CASSCLGTSDTQYF.

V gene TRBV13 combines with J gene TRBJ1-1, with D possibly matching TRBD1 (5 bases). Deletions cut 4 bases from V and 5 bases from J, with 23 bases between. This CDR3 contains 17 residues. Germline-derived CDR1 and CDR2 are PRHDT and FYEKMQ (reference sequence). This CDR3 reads CASSSKPGSGPRTEAFF. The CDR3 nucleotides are TGTGCCAGCAGCTCGAAACCAGGGAGCGGGCCTAGGACTGAAGCTTTCTTT.

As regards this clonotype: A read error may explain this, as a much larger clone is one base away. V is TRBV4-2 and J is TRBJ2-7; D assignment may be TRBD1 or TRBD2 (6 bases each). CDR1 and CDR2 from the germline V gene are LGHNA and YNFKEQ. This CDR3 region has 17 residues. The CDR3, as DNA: TGTGCCAGCGGCCAAGGGGGACTTCTTGATCCAATCTACGAGCAGTACTTC. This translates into CASGQGGLLDPIYEQYF.

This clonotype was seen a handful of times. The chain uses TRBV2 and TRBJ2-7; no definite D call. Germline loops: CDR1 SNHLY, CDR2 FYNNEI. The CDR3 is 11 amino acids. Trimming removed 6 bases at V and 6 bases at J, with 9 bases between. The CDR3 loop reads CASRDPSEQYF. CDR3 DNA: TGTGCCAGCAGAGATCCCTCCGAGCAGTACTTC.

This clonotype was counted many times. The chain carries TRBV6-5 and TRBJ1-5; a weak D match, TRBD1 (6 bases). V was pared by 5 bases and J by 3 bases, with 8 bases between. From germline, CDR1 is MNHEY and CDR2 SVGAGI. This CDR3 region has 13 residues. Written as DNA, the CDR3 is TGTGCCAGCAGTAGACAGGCCAATCAGCCCCAGCATTTT. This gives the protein CASSRQANQPQHF.

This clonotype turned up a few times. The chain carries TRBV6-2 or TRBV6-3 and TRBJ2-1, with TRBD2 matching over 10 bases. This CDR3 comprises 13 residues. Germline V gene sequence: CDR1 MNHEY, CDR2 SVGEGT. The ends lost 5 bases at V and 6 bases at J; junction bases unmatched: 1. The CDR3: CASSLAGANEQFF. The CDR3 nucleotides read TGTGCCAGCAGTCTAGCGGGAGCCAATGAGCAGTTCTTC.

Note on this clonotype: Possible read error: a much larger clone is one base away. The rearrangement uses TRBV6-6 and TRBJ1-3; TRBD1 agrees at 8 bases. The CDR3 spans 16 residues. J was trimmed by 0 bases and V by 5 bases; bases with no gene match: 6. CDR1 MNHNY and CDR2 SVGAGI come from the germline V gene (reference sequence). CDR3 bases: TGTGCCAGCAGTCACCCCGGGACAGGCTCTGGAAACACCATATATTTT. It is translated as CASSHPGTGSGNTIYF.

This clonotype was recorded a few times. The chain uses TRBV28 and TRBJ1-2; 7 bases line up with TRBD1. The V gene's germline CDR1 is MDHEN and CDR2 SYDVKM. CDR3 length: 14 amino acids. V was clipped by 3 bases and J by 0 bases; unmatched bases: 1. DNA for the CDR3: TGTGCCAGCAGTTTTGACAGGGCTAACTATGGCTACACCTTC. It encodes CASSFDRANYGYTF.

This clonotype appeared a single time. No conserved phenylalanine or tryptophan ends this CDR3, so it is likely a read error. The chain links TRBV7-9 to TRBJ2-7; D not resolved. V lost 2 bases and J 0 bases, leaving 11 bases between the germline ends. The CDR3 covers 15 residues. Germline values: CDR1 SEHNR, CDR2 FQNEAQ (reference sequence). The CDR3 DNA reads TGTGCCAGCAGCTTATCGCTGGGCGTCTCCTACGAGCAGTACTTA. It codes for CASSLSLGVSYEQYL.

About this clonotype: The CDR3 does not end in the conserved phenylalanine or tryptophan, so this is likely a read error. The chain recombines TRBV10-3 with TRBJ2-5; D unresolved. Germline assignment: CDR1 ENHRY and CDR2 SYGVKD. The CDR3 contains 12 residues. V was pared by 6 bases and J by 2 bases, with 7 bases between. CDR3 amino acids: CAISRAQETQYL. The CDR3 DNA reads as TGTGCCATCAGCCGGGCTCAAGAGACCCAGTACCTC.